The 28 T cell receptor beta chains presented below share a single source sample, sequenced in a study of cytomegalovirus exposure and HLA in healthy donors. The PCR was carried out with 60 Vbeta primers and 13 Jbeta primers. The method was immunoSEQ multiplex PCR; TCRdb's version includes in-frame clones alone and lacks a portion of them. The sample holds around 180,000 clones, approximately 84% seen once. Sequenced: PBMCs. Every receptor here comes from a girl between 5 and 17 years old in good health and CMV-seropositive.

The rearrangement joins TRBV7-9 to TRBJ2-4; D call uncertain. This CDR3 has 14 amino acids. The V end was cut by 1 base, the J end by 5 bases, with 9 bases between. Looked up from germline, CDR1 is SEHNR and CDR2 is FQNEAQ (reference sequence). The CDR3 region is CASSLVQMENIQYF. The CDR3 coding sequence is TGTGCCAGCAGCTTAGTTCAGATGGAAAACATTCAGTACTTC.

This rearrangement joins TRBV4-2 to TRBJ2-5; the match to TRBD2 covers 9 bases. Germline CDR1 LGHNA, CDR2 YNFKEQ. The CDR3 contains 17 residues. V was clipped by 1 base and J by 4 bases; unmatched bases: 10. CDR3 DNA sequence: TGTGCCAGCAGCCAAGGGGAGGGATTGACTAGCGGAGAGACCCAGTACTTC. It codes for CASSQGEGLTSGETQYF.

The chain recombines TRBV19 with TRBJ2-3, with TRBD1 matching over 7 bases. Unmatched junction bases numbered 6, after V lost 4 bases and J lost 2 bases. The CDR3 has 15 residues. The germline CDR1 and CDR2 sequences are LNHDA and SQIVND (reference sequence). The CDR3 here is CASSTGGSITDTQYF. The DNA for the CDR3 is TGTGCCAGTAGTACAGGGGGTTCCATCACAGATACGCAGTATTTT.

This chain links TRBV5-1 with TRBJ1-1; D is undetermined. This CDR3 comprises 14 residues. In germline, CDR1 is SGHRS, CDR2 YFSETQ. V shed 1 base and J shed 0 bases, with 7 bases lying between them. The CDR3: CASSLTKMNTEAFF. In DNA, the CDR3 is TGCGCCAGCAGCTTGACTAAAATGAACACTGAAGCTTTCTTT.

This chain links TRBV15 with TRBJ2-2; D might be TRBD2 (6 bases). Germline V CDR1 and CDR2: LNHNV, YYDKDF (reference sequence). The germline V and J ends were trimmed by 2 bases and 5 bases, with 12 bases remaining between them. This CDR3 has 15 residues. CDR3 loop: CATSRRRGTTGELFF. CDR3 nucleotides: TGTGCCACCAGCAGACGCCGGGGGACTACCGGGGAGCTGTTTTTT.

About this clone itself: The sample has other DNA sequences that encode this CDR3 too. The CDR3: CSVGGYGYTF. The CDR3 coding sequence is TGCAGCGTTGGAGGCTATGGCTACACCTTC. J is TRBJ1-2 and V is TRBV29-1; D ambiguous. The CDR3 sequence is 10 residues long. The germline gives CDR1 SQVTM, CDR2 ANQGSEA. With 4 bases removed from V and 4 bases from J, the gap between germline ends came to 4 bases.

The rearrangement joins TRBV6-1 to TRBJ2-3, with TRBD2 matching over 7 bases. After removal of 9 bases from V and 2 bases from J, the junction contained 11 bases not matched to a gene. The germline V gene has CDR1 MNHNS and CDR2 SASEGT. This CDR3 spans 15 amino acids. The CDR3 sequence: CARGVGGGDTDTQYF. In DNA, the CDR3 is TGTGCCAGGGGGGTTGGGGGGGGTGACACAGATACGCAGTATTTT.

The chain couples TRBV11-2 to TRBJ1-5; possible D gene TRBD1, 5 bases. Trimming left V 5 bases short and J 6 bases short, with 14 bases between. This CDR3 has 14 residues. From germline, CDR1 is SGHAT and CDR2 FQNNGV. The CDR3 reads CASSLRSGGQPQHF. The CDR3 DNA is TGTGCCAGCAGCCTTAGATCCGGGGGTCAGCCCCAGCATTTT.

CDR3 DNA sequence: TGTGCCAGTAGTATTGTCGGGGTGGTGAACACTGAAGCTTTCTTT. The encoded protein is CASSIVGVVNTEAFF. The chain uses TRBV19 and TRBJ1-1, with unresolved D. CDR3 size: 15 residues. Trimming shortened V by 3 bases and J by 0 bases, and 11 bases separated the two germline ends. Germline values: CDR1 LNHDA, CDR2 SQIVND (reference sequence).

CDR3 sequence (DNA): TGTGCCAGCAGTTCCGGGGGGGAATTGGGGGAGCAGTACTTC. It translates to CASSSGGELGEQYF. The J gene is TRBJ2-7, the V gene TRBV28; 8 nucleotides align to TRBD2. The germline V gene encodes CDR1 MDHEN and CDR2 SYDVKM. The CDR3 runs to 14 residues. Germline trimming cut 4 bases from V and 7 bases from J; bases unmatched to any gene: 9.

This sequence joins TRBV27 and TRBJ1-5, with TRBD1 as a possible D gene (5 bases). V lost 5 bases to trimming and J lost 6 bases, with 14 bases between them. CDR3 length equals 14 residues. Looked up from germline, CDR1 is MNHEY and CDR2 is SMNVEV (reference sequence). This CDR3 reads CASSPGVGGQPQHF. Written as DNA, the CDR3 is TGTGCCAGCAGTCCGGGGGTAGGAGGTCAGCCCCAGCATTTT.

The V gene is TRBV5-1, the J gene TRBJ2-3; possible D gene TRBD2, 6 bases. Germline V gives CDR1 SGHRS, CDR2 YFSETQ. This CDR3 is built from 14 residues. Trimming left V 0 bases short and J 5 bases short, with 10 bases between. CDR3 region: CASSLESGGDTQYF. In nucleotides, the CDR3 is TGCGCCAGCAGCTTGGAATCCGGGGGAGATACGCAGTATTTT.

A word on this clone: The same CDR3 also results from other DNA sequences found in this sample. CDR3 sequence (DNA): TGCGCCAGCAGCTTTACCGGGACACAAGAGACCCAGTACTTC. This sequence encodes CASSFTGTQETQYF. V and J are TRBV5-1 and TRBJ2-5; D might be TRBD1 (6 bases). Germline V CDR1 and CDR2: SGHRS, YFSETQ. V shed 2 bases and J shed 2 bases, with 10 bases lying between them. The CDR3 covers 14 residues.

This clone was detected a few times. Distinct nucleotide sequences in the sample also encode this CDR3. This sequence joins TRBV7-9 and TRBJ1-1; D is unresolved. Germline loops: CDR1 SEHNR, CDR2 FQNEAQ (reference sequence). Trimming cost V 1 base and J 6 bases, with 6 bases left between them. The CDR3 contains 12 residues. The CDR3 sequence: CASSLGGSEAFF. CDR3 DNA sequence: TGTGCCAGCAGCTTAGGAGGGTCTGAAGCTTTCTTT.

The genes are TRBV5-1 and TRBJ2-3; TRBD2 aligns across 9 bases. Germline lookup yields CDR1 SGHRS and CDR2 YFSETQ. This CDR3 has 15 residues. V shed 9 bases and J 2 bases; nucleotides not matched to a gene: 10. The DNA of the CDR3 is TGCGCCACCCCTGTAGCGGGGGAGATCACAGATACGCAGTATTTT. Translated, it gives CATPVAGEITDTQYF.

In this sample, this clone turned up a few times. This sequence joins TRBV11-2 and TRBJ2-2, with 10 bases lining up with TRBD1. The CDR3 has 15 residues. V gave up 5 bases and J gave up 4 bases; unmatched junction bases: 4. Germline values: CDR1 SGHAT, CDR2 FQNNGV. The CDR3 sequence: CASSRQGAITGELFF. The CDR3 coding sequence is TGTGCCAGCAGCCGACAGGGGGCTATCACCGGGGAGCTGTTTTTT.

This clone has a single count. The chain recombines TRBV6-1 with TRBJ1-1; 7 positions agree with TRBD1. V lost 4 bases, J lost 4 bases, and 6 bases stayed unmatched. This CDR3 comprises 14 residues. CDR1 and CDR2 from the germline V gene are MNHNS and SASEGT. CDR3 sequence (DNA): TGTGCCAGCAGTGCTACAGGGGTCGGCACTGAAGCTTTCTTT. This translates into CASSATGVGTEAFF.

The table lists this clone with a few counts. CDR3: CATTEEERSGANVLTF. CDR3 coding DNA: TGTGCCACCACCGAGGAAGAGCGCTCTGGGGCCAACGTCCTGACTTTC. The chain recombines TRBV15 with TRBJ2-6; unclear D gene. The CDR3 is 16 amino acids. Germline V gives CDR1 LNHNV, CDR2 YYDKDF (reference sequence). Trimming left V 7 bases short and J 0 bases short, with 13 bases between.

The chain has TRBV5-1 and TRBJ2-7, with 7 bases identical to TRBD2. The CDR3 runs to 14 residues. Losses at the gene ends were 0 bases for V and 7 bases for J; bases not matched to a gene: 7. Germline V gives CDR1 SGHRS, CDR2 YFSETQ. The CDR3 region is CASSLDPGGREQYF. The CDR3 DNA reads as TGCGCCAGCAGCTTGGATCCCGGGGGGAGGGAGCAGTACTTC.

A word on this clone: The sample contains more than one DNA sequence encoding this CDR3. The chain has TRBV25-1 and TRBJ2-7; 8 bases are a match to TRBD1. This CDR3 has 15 residues. Germline CDR1 and CDR2: MGHDK and SYGVNS. The trim removed 5 bases at V and 6 bases at J, leaving 12 bases unmatched. The CDR3, as DNA: TGTGCCAGCAGTTTCTACAGGGGGGATTTGGGCGAGCAGTACTTC. Protein product: CASSFYRGDLGEQYF.

As DNA, the CDR3 is TGTGCCAGCAGCCGTAAGGGAGTCAAAAACATTCAGTACTTC. This sequence encodes CASSRKGVKNIQYF. The rearrangement uses TRBV9 and TRBJ2-4, with D maybe TRBD2 (5 bases). V dropped 4 bases and J dropped 3 bases, with 11 bases sitting between them. Looked up from germline, CDR1 is SGDLS and CDR2 is YYNGEE. This CDR3 spans 14 amino acids.

This rearrangement joins TRBV7-2 to TRBJ2-7, with 8 bases identical to TRBD2. V shed 5 bases and J 6 bases; nucleotides not matched to a gene: 6. Germline CDR1 reads SGHTA; CDR2 reads FQGNSA. This CDR3 has 13 amino acids. The CDR3 loop is CASSTRLAPEQYF. The CDR3 coding sequence is TGTGCCAGCAGCACGCGACTAGCGCCCGAGCAGTACTTC.

The chain joins TRBV2 to TRBJ2-7; D call uncertain. V lost 0 bases to trimming and J lost 0 bases, with 12 bases between them. Germline CDR1 and CDR2: SNHLY and FYNNEI. The CDR3 length is 16 residues. CDR3 sequence (DNA): TGTGCCAGCAGTGAAGCGCGCCGGCAGGCCTCCTACGAGCAGTACTTC. Protein product: CASSEARRQASYEQYF.

The chain carries TRBV28 and TRBJ2-7; 10 nucleotides agree with TRBD1. V lost 2 bases, J lost 4 bases, and 8 bases stayed unmatched. Per the germline V gene, CDR1 is MDHEN and CDR2 is SYDVKM. The CDR3 extends over 16 amino acids. CDR3 sequence: CASSLKVGQGTYEQYF. CDR3 nucleotides: TGTGCCAGCAGTTTAAAGGTGGGACAGGGGACTTACGAGCAGTACTTC. Combining the CDR3 with reference TRBV28 and TRBJ2-7 gives the whole variable domain DVKVTQSSRYLVKRTGEKVFLECVQDMDHENMFWYRQDPGLGLRLIYFSYDVKMKEKGDIPEGYSVSREKKERFSLILESASTNQTSMYLCASSLKVGQGTYEQYFGPGTRLTVT.

The chain uses TRBV7-9 and TRBJ1-2; D is unclear. There are 15 residues in the CDR3. The germline V gene has CDR1 SEHNR and CDR2 FQNEAQ (reference sequence). V was cut by 5 bases and J by 5 bases, with 18 bases left in between. Here the CDR3 DNA reads TGTGCCAGCAGCCACTCCCTCCTAGAATCTTATGGCTACACCTTC. Translating gives CASSHSLLESYGYTF.

The chain uses TRBV7-6 and TRBJ2-3; 9 nucleotides line up with TRBD2. The germline V gene encodes CDR1 SGHVS and CDR2 FNYEAQ. V dropped 2 bases and J dropped 1; count of bases not matched to a gene: 1. This CDR3 spans 15 amino acids. DNA for the CDR3: TGTGCCAGCAGCTTAAGCGGGGGGCGCACAGATACGCAGTATTTT. It translates to CASSLSGGRTDTQYF.

This chain connects TRBV2 to TRBJ1-3; 8 bases match TRBD1. From germline, CDR1 is SNHLY and CDR2 FYNNEI. V lost 6 bases and J lost 0; bases outside the gene matches: 10. The CDR3 consists of 17 residues. The CDR3 loop is CASSLRQGLYSGNTIYF. The CDR3 DNA sequence: TGTGCCAGCAGCCTACGACAGGGGCTATACTCTGGAAACACCATATATTTT.

The table lists this clone with a few counts. V gene TRBV15 combines with J gene TRBJ2-1; a possible D gene is TRBD2 (6 bases). Germline CDR1 LNHNV, CDR2 YYDKDF (reference sequence). Trimming shortened V by 4 bases and J by 5 bases, and 21 bases separated the two germline ends. The CDR3 runs to 17 residues. CDR3 region: CATSMIKDYLKHNEQFF. The CDR3 nucleotides are TGTGCCACCAGCATGATTAAGGACTATCTTAAGCACAATGAGCAGTTCTTC.